The 29 T cell receptor beta chains reported below all come from one sample, sequenced in a study of blood T cells in healthy people across ages. It was with a sample-barcoded 5' primer and a J-beta primer mix that a second PCR of roughly 6 to 11 cycles was run. MiXCR, applied by TCRdb to the 5' RACE reads, yields one record per CDR3 protein. The repertoire holds over a million distinct CDR3 sequences, with roughly 45% as singletons. The specimen sequenced was blood. These receptors originate from a woman under 30 in good health.

The rearrangement uses TRBV18 and TRBJ2-5; D is unclear. The CDR3 runs 13 residues. Trimming shortened V by 3 bases and J by 1 base, and 6 bases separated the two germline ends. The V gene's germline CDR1 is KGHSH and CDR2 LQKENI. The CDR3 protein is CASSPGCQETQYF. DNA for the CDR3: TGTGCCAGCTCACCCGGATGCCAAGAGACCCAGTACTTC.

V gene TRBV3-1 combines with J gene TRBJ2-7, with a tentative D call TRBD2 (5 bases). The CDR3 contains 15 residues. Per germline, CDR1 LGHDT and CDR2 YNNKEL (reference sequence). V lost 3 bases to trimming and J lost 2 bases, with 14 bases between them. The CDR3 spells CASSHPRTEPYEQYF. The CDR3, as DNA: TGTGCCAGCAGCCATCCCCGGACTGAGCCCTACGAGCAGTACTTC.

This clonotype appeared a few times. The chain is built from TRBV27 and TRBJ1-5, with D possibly TRBD1 on 5 matching bases. Per germline, CDR1 MNHEY and CDR2 SMNVEV (reference sequence). The ends were cut back, 6 bases at V and 0 bases at J, with 12 bases in the middle. CDR3 length equals 15 residues. CDR3 bases: TGTGCCAGCAGGCTCGGGGCGGATAGCAATCAGCCCCAGCATTTT. Translated, it gives CASRLGADSNQPQHF.

This clonotype was counted a few times. This rearrangement joins TRBV20-1 to TRBJ2-3; a weak D match, TRBD2 (6 bases). Deletions cut 8 bases from V and 0 bases from J, with 15 bases between. Germline V gene data show CDR1 as DFQATT and CDR2 as SNEGSKA (reference sequence). The CDR3 runs 14 residues. The CDR3 loop is CSRSRDFSTDTQYF. CDR3 bases: TGCAGTCGATCCCGGGACTTTAGCACAGATACGCAGTATTTT.

This sequence joins TRBV20-1 and TRBJ2-5; 8 bases fit TRBD2. J gave up 4 bases and V 2 bases, and 12 bases lay outside the gene matches. Germline assignment: CDR1 DFQATT and CDR2 SNEGSKA (reference sequence). The CDR3 extends over 16 amino acids. The CDR3 nucleotides read TGCAGTGCTAGACGGAACCCAGCGGGAGTCGTAGAGACCCAGTACTTC. Protein: CSARRNPAGVVETQYF.

The chain employs TRBV7-3 and TRBJ2-4; D gene uncertain. The J call could be wrong; TRBJ2-7 is a better fit for the DNA end. Per the germline V gene, CDR1 is SGHTA and CDR2 is FQGTGA. The CDR3 totals 13 residues. The chain's CDR3 is CASSLTYRDEQYF. In nucleotides, the CDR3 is TGTGCCAGCAGCTTAACATATAGGGACGAGCAGTACTTC.

The rearrangement joins TRBV2 to TRBJ1-2; unclear D gene. V was pared by 4 bases and J by 5 bases, with 11 bases between. This CDR3 is 13 amino acids long. Germline CDR1 is SNHLY and CDR2 is FYNNEI. The CDR3 region has the DNA TGTGCCAGCAGTGCGACGGATTCTTATGGCTACACCTTC. This sequence encodes CASSATDSYGYTF.

The chain uses TRBV20-1 and TRBJ2-1, with a weak D call TRBD1 (5 bases). The CDR3 has 15 residues. Between the trimmed V and J ends, which lost 3 bases and 9 bases, there was a span of 21 bases. Looked up from germline, CDR1 is DFQATT and CDR2 is SNEGSKA (reference sequence). The CDR3 DNA reads as TGCAGTGCTAGTCTCAGGCAGGGCCTTAATGGTGAGCAGTTCTTC. Translated, it gives CSASLRQGLNGEQFF.

This chain uses TRBV9 with TRBJ1-1; no firm D call. CDR1 is SGDLS and CDR2 is YYNGEE in the germline V gene. The CDR3 runs to 14 residues. V lost 0 bases, J lost 8 bases, and 14 bases lay in between. This CDR3 reads CASSVGGVPREAFF. For the CDR3, the DNA is TGTGCCAGCAGCGTAGGTGGGGTTCCCCGCGAAGCTTTCTTT.

This clonotype was detected a few times. The chain has TRBV6-5 and TRBJ1-2; TRBD1 might be the D (5 bases). CDR1 MNHEY and CDR2 SVGAGI come from the germline V gene. This CDR3 spans 11 amino acids. V shed 7 bases and J shed 8 bases, with 11 bases lying between them. The CDR3 sequence is CASTGGSGYTF. DNA for the CDR3: TGTGCCAGCACCGGGGGTTCGGGCTACACCTTC.

This rearrangement joins TRBV12-3 or TRBV12-4 to TRBJ2-1; 7 bases fit TRBD1. Trimming cost V 6 bases and J 10 bases; bases outside gene matches: 15. The CDR3 extends over 15 amino acids. CDR3 protein: CASRQTGTSLREQFF. The CDR3 nucleotides read TGTGCCAGCAGGCAGACAGGGACAAGTCTAAGAGAGCAGTTCTTC.

This clonotype showed up just a few times. V usage is TRBV27 and J usage is TRBJ2-3; D could derive from TRBD1 or TRBD2 (6 bases each). Trimming took off 7 bases at V and 3 bases at J, with 17 bases between the two ends. Germline lookup yields CDR1 MNHEY and CDR2 SMNVEV (reference sequence). This CDR3 contains 15 residues. The DNA for the CDR3 is TGTGCCAGCAAGACTCCGGAGGGGGGTACAGATACGCAGTATTTT. Its protein product is CASKTPEGGTDTQYF.

This clonotype was counted once. J is TRBJ1-1 and V is TRBV15; no clear D gene. The CDR3 spans 15 residues. Trimming took 0 bases from V and 4 from J, leaving 12 bases between them. CDR1 is LNHNV and CDR2 is YYDKDF in the germline V gene (reference sequence). The CDR3 region is CATSRDQRMSTEAFF. CDR3 DNA sequence: TGTGCCACCAGCAGAGATCAACGGATGTCCACTGAAGCTTTCTTT.

The chain couples TRBV7-2 to TRBJ2-4; the D is unclear. The CDR3 spans 12 residues. V lost 7 bases and J 6 bases, leaving 10 bases between the germline ends. The V gene's germline CDR1 is SGHTA and CDR2 FQGNSA. The CDR3 here is CASTSERNIQYF. The CDR3 DNA follows: TGTGCCAGCACCTCCGAAAGAAACATTCAGTACTTC.

The J gene is TRBJ2-4, the V gene TRBV4-1; TRBD2 agrees at 9 bases. The V segment lost 2 bases and the J segment 13 bases; nucleotides outside the gene matches: 15. The CDR3 has 16 amino acids. The germline CDR1 and CDR2 sequences are MGHRA and YSYEKL. CDR3 in amino acids: CASSQFFLAGYNEQYF. The CDR3 bases are TGCGCCAGCAGCCAATTCTTCCTAGCGGGGTACAATGAGCAGTACTTC.

The rearrangement links TRBV7-8 to TRBJ2-1, with 11 bases fitting TRBD2. Germline CDR1 is SGHVS and CDR2 is FQNEAQ. The CDR3 runs 18 residues. The junction had 9 bases not matched to a gene; V was cut back by 5 bases and J by 0 bases. The CDR3 sequence: CASSPELAGVSSYNEQFF. CDR3 coding DNA: TGTGCCAGCAGCCCAGAACTAGCGGGGGTTAGCTCCTACAATGAGCAGTTCTTC.

The V call is TRBV4-2, the J call TRBJ2-1, with 10 nucleotides matching TRBD2. V lost 8 bases, J lost 3 bases, and 16 bases stayed unmatched. Germline CDR1 is LGHNA and CDR2 is YNFKEQ. The CDR3 has 18 amino acids. The CDR3 region is CASPIGLAGDYNYNEQFF. Written as DNA, the CDR3 is TGTGCCAGCCCAATCGGGCTAGCGGGAGACTACAACTACAATGAGCAGTTCTTC.

V and J are TRBV6-5 and TRBJ1-2; D possibly corresponds to TRBD1 (5 bases). There are 14 residues in the CDR3. V dropped 0 bases and J dropped 3 bases, with 8 bases sitting between them. Germline V gives CDR1 MNHEY, CDR2 SVGAGI. CDR3 nucleotide sequence: TGTGCCAGCAGTTACTCCGTGGGGCACTATGGCTACACCTTC. Encoded protein: CASSYSVGHYGYTF.

The chain has TRBV7-2 and TRBJ2-3, with TRBD2 identical over 8 bases. Looked up from germline, CDR1 is SGHTA and CDR2 is FQGNSA. The CDR3 contains 15 residues. V was pared by 4 bases and J by 4 bases, with 7 bases of the junction left unmatched. CDR3 loop: CASSSEGTSSDTQYF. CDR3 nucleotide sequence: TGTGCCAGCAGCTCGGAAGGGACTAGTTCAGATACGCAGTATTTT. The whole variable domain, filled in from reference TRBV7-2 and TRBJ2-3, reads GAGVSQSPSNKVTEKGKDVELRCDPISGHTALYWYRQSLGQGLEFLIYFQGNSAPDKSGLPSDRFSAERTGGSVSTLTIQRTQQEDSAVYLCASSSEGTSSDTQYFGPGTRLTVL.

V gene TRBV19 combines with J gene TRBJ2-3; weak D call: TRBD1 (6 bases). In germline, CDR1 is LNHDA, CDR2 SQIVND (reference sequence). CDR3 length: 14 residues. V lost 1 base and J lost 6, with 11 bases in between. The CDR3 reads CASSIGTGMDTQYF. The CDR3 DNA is TGTGCCAGTAGTATAGGTACAGGGATGGATACGCAGTATTTT.

This clonotype was seen just once. The chain combines TRBV7-9 with TRBJ1-2, with D tentatively TRBD1 (6 bases). Per the germline V gene, CDR1 is SEHNR and CDR2 is FQNEAQ (reference sequence). V lost 1 base, J lost 4 bases, and 13 bases lay in between. This CDR3 comprises 15 residues. The CDR3 DNA reads as TGTGCCAGCAGCTTAGATCGGGGGCTCCTCTATGGCTACACCTTC. It specifies CASSLDRGLLYGYTF.

This clonotype was observed a few times. The chain links TRBV20-1 to TRBJ2-2; 9 positions agree with TRBD2. CDR1 is DFQATT, CDR2 SNEGSKA, per germline (reference sequence). This CDR3 has 17 amino acids. V trimming: 1 base; J trimming: 1 base; junction bases outside the gene matches: 7. Here the CDR3 DNA reads TGCAGTGCTAGAGGGGTCCAGACTAGCGGGAACACCGGGGAGCTGTTTTTT. Its translation is CSARGVQTSGNTGELFF.

The chain is built from TRBV9 and TRBJ2-1; 8 positions match TRBD2. This CDR3 region has 15 residues. Per germline, CDR1 SGDLS and CDR2 YYNGEE. The junction had 8 bases not matched to a gene; V was cut back by 9 bases and J by 0 bases. The DNA of the CDR3 is TGTGCCACCGCCCCCAGCGGGAGCTCCTACAATGAGCAGTTCTTC. Protein: CATAPSGSSYNEQFF.

This clonotype appeared a few times. This sequence joins TRBV9 and TRBJ2-1; the D gene is possibly TRBD2 (6 bases). Germline assignment: CDR1 SGDLS and CDR2 YYNGEE. The V gene lost 3 bases and the J gene lost 8 bases, with 21 bases spanning the gap. The CDR3 has 16 residues. The CDR3, as DNA: TGTGCCAGCAGCGCTAACCGGGACTTTGAGAAGGATGAGCAGTTCTTC. Amino acids: CASSANRDFEKDEQFF.

The V gene is TRBV29-1, the J gene TRBJ2-1, with 8 nucleotides matching TRBD1. V lost 6 bases to trimming and J lost 5 bases; unmatched junction nucleotides: 12. There are 15 residues in the CDR3. The germline V gene encodes CDR1 SQVTM and CDR2 ANQGSEA. Here the CDR3 DNA reads TGCAGCGTGGATGGACAGGGAGTGCCCAACAATGAGCAGTTCTTC. As protein: CSVDGQGVPNNEQFF.

This CDR3 reads CASSVTGAMYGQYF. The DNA for the CDR3 is TGCGCCAGCAGCGTAACAGGTGCTATGTACGGGCAGTACTTC. The J gene is TRBJ2-5, the V gene TRBV5-1; D is perhaps TRBD1 (5 bases). The V gene's germline CDR1 is SGHRS and CDR2 YFSETQ. There are 14 residues in the CDR3. Trimming stripped 4 bases from V and 11 bases from J, with 21 bases between.

This clonotype showed up just a few times. The CDR3 reads CSARTSPFEDTQYF. CDR3 in DNA: TGCAGTGCTCGGACTTCCCCCTTCGAGGATACGCAGTATTTT. The J gene is TRBJ2-3, the V gene TRBV20-1; tentative D call: TRBD2 (5 bases). This CDR3 contains 14 residues. Germline V gene sequence: CDR1 DFQATT, CDR2 SNEGSKA (reference sequence). Trimming removed 5 bases at V and 6 bases at J, with 18 bases between.

This clonotype has a count of ten or more. The chain combines TRBV6-6 with TRBJ2-5; the match to TRBD1 covers 9 bases. The CDR3 totals 13 residues. With 8 bases clipped from V and 6 bases from J, the junction kept 7 bases outside the gene matches. Germline loops: CDR1 MNHNY, CDR2 SVGAGI (reference sequence). For the CDR3, the DNA is TGTGCCAGCGACGGGACAGGGCAAAAGACCCAGTACTTC. Translation gives CASDGTGQKTQYF.

In its sample, this clonotype was seen a few times. V and J are TRBV6-5 and TRBJ2-3, with 10 bases fitting TRBD2. The CDR3 covers 16 residues. Germline-derived CDR1 and CDR2 are MNHEY and SVGAGI. J lost 8 bases, V lost 7 bases, and 15 bases had no gene match. CDR3 region: CASISSASGSVGTQYF. The CDR3 bases are TGTGCCAGCATATCCTCGGCTAGCGGGAGTGTTGGTACGCAGTATTTT.